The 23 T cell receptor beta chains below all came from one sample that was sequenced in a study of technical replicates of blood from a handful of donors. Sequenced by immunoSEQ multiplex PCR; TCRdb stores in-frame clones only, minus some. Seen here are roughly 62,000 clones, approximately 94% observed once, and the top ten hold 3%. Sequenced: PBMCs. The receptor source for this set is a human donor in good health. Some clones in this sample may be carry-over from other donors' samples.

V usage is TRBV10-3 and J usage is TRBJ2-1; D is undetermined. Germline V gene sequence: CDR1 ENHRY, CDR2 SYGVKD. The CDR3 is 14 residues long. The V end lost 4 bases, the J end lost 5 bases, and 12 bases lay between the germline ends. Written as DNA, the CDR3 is TGTGCCATCAGTGCGGTTAGCCCAGACAATGAGCAGTTCTTC. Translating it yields CAISAVSPDNEQFF.

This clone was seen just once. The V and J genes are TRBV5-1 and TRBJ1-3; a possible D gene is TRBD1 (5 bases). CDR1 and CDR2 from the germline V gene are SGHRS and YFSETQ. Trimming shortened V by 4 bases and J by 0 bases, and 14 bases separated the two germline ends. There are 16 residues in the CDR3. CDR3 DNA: TGCGCCAGCAGCCGCGGGGACGGTCTCTCTGGAAACACCATATATTTT. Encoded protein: CASSRGDGLSGNTIYF. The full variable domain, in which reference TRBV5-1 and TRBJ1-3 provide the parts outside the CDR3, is KAGVTQTPRYLIKTRGQQVTLSCSPISGHRSVSWYQQTPGQGLQFLFEYFSETQRNKGNFPGRFSGRQFSNSRSEMNVSTLELGDSALYLCASSRGDGLSGNTIYFGEGSWLTVV.

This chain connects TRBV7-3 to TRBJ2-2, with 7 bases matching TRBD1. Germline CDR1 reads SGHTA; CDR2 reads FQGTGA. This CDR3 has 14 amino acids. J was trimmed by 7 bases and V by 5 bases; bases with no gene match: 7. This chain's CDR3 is CASSVQGTDGELFF. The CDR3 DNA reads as TGTGCCAGCAGCGTACAGGGGACGGACGGGGAGCTGTTTTTT.

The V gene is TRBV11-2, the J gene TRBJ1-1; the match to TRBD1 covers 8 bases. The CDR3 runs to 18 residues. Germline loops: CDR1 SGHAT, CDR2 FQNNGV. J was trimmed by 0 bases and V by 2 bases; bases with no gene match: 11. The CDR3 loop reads CASSLPRTGRAMNTEAFF. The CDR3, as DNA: TGTGCCAGCAGCTTACCACGGACAGGGAGGGCTATGAACACTGAAGCTTTCTTT.

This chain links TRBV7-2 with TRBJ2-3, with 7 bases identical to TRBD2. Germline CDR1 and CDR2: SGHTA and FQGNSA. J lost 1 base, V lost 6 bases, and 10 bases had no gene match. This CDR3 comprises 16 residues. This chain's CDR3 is CASSPAGGSRTDTQYF. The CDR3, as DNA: TGTGCCAGCAGTCCCGCCGGCGGGAGTCGCACAGATACGCAGTATTTT. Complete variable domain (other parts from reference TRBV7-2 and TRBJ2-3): GAGVSQSPSNKVTEKGKDVELRCDPISGHTALYWYRQSLGQGLEFLIYFQGNSAPDKSGLPSDRFSAERTGGSVSTLTIQRTQQEDSAVYLCASSPAGGSRTDTQYFGPGTRLTVL.

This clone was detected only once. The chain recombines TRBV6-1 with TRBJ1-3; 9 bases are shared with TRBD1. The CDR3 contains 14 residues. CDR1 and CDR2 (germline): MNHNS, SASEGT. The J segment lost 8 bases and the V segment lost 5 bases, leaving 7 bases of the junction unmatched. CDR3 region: CASSLGQGRDTIYF. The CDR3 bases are TGTGCCAGCAGTTTGGGACAGGGACGGGACACCATATATTTT.

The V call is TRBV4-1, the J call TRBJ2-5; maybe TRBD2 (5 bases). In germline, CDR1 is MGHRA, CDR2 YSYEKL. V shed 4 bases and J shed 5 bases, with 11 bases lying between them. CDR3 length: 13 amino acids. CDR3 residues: CASSPEVQETQYF. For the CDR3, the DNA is TGCGCCAGCAGCCCGGAGGTGCAGGAGACCCAGTACTTC.

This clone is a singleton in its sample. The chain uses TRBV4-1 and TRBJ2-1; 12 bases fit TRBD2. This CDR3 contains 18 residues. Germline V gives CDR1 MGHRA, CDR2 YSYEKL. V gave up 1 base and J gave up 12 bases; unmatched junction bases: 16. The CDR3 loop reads CASSQGGTSGPGRFGQFF. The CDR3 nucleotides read TGCGCCAGCAGCCAAGGAGGGACTAGCGGGCCAGGGAGGTTCGGGCAGTTCTTC.

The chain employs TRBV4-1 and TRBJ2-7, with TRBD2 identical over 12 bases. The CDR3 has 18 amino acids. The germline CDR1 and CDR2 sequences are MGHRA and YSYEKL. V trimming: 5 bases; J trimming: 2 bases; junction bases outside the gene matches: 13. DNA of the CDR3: TGCGCCAGCAGCGACCCACTAGCGGGGGGCTCCTATCCCTACGAGCAGTACTTC. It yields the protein CASSDPLAGGSYPYEQYF.

In nucleotides, the CDR3 is TGTGCCAGCAGTGGGTTACACTTAGCGGGAGGGCTTGTCTACGAGCAGTACTTC. Translating gives CASSGLHLAGGLVYEQYF. The gene calls are TRBV6-1 and TRBJ2-7; 11 bases are shared with TRBD2. Germline CDR1 MNHNS, CDR2 SASEGT. Unmatched junction bases numbered 14, after V lost 4 bases and J lost 3 bases. This CDR3 has 18 amino acids.

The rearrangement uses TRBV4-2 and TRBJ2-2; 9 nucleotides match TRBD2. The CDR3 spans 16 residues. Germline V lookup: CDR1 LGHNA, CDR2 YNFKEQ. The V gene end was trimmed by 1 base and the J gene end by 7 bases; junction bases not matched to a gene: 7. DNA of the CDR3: TGTGCCAGCAGCCAAGGACTAGCGGTGGTCGGCGGGGAGCTGTTTTTT. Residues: CASSQGLAVVGGELFF.

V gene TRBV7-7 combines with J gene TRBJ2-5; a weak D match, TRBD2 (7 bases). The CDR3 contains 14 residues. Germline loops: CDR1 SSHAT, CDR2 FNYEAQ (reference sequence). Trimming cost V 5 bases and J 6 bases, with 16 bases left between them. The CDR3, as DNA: TGTGCCAGCAGCAGCCAGGGGAGGGGAAAGACCCAGTACTTC. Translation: CASSSQGRGKTQYF.

In DNA form, the CDR3 reads TGCACCAGCAGCCTACCCGGGACTAGCGCGTACAATGAGCAGTTCTTC. Residues: CTSSLPGTSAYNEQFF. The chain uses TRBV1 and TRBJ2-1; TRBD2 is taken as the D call from the table, unchecked against the DNA. TRBV1 constitutes a pseudogene. This CDR3 comprises 16 residues.

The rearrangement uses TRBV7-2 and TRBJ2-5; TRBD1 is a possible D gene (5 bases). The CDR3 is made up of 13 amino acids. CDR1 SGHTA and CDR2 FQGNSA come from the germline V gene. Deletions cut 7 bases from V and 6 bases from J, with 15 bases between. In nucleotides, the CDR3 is TGTGCCAGCACCAAACTCAGGGAAAAGACCCAGTACTTC. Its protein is CASTKLREKTQYF.

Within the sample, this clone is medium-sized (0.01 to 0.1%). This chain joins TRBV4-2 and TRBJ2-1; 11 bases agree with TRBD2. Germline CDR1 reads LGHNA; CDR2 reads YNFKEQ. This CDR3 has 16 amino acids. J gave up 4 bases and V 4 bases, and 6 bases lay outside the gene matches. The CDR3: CASSRDTSGSYNEQFF. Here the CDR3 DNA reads TGTGCCAGCAGCCGCGATACTAGCGGGAGTTACAATGAGCAGTTCTTC.

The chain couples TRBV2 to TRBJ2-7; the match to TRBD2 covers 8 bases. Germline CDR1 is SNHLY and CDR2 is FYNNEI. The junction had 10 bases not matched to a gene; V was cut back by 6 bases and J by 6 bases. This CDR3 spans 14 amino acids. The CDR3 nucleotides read TGTGCCAGCAGAATTACGGGGGGGCCTGCCGAGCAGTACTTC. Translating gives CASRITGGPAEQYF.

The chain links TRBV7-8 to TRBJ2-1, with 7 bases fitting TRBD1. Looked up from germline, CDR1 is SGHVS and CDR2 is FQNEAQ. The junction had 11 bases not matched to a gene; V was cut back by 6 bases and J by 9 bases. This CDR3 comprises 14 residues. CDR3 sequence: CASSLEGALGEQFF. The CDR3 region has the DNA TGTGCCAGCAGTCTTGAGGGGGCGCTGGGTGAGCAGTTCTTC.

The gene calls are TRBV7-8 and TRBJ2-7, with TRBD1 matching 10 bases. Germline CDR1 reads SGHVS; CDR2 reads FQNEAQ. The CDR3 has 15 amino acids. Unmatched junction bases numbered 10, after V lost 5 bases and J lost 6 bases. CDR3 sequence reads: CASSARDRGSLEQYF. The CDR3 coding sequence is TGTGCCAGCAGCGCCCGGGACAGGGGATCTCTCGAGCAGTACTTC.

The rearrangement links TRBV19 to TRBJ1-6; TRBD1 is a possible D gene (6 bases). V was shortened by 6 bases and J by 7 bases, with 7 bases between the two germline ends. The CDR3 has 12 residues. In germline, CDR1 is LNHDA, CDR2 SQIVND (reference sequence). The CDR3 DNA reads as TGTGCCAGTAGCACAGGGAATTCACCCCTCCACTTT. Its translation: CASSTGNSPLHF.

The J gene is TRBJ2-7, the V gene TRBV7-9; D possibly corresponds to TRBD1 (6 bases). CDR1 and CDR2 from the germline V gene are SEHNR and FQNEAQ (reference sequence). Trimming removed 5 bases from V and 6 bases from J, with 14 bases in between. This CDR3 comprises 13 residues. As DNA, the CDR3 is TGTGCCAGCAGCGCCAGCCAGGGGATCGAGCAGTACTTC. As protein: CASSASQGIEQYF.

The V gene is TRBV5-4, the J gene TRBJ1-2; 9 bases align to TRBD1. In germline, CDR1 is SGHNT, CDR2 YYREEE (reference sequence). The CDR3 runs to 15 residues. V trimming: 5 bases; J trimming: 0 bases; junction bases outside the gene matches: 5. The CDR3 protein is CASSPGDRANYGYTF. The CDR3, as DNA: TGTGCCAGCAGTCCCGGGGACAGGGCTAACTATGGCTACACCTTC.

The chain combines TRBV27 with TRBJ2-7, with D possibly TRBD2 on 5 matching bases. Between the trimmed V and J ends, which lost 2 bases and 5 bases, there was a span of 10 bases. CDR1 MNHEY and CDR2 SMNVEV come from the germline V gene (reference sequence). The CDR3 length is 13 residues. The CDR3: CASSLAGPHEQYF. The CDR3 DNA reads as TGTGCCAGCAGTTTAGCGGGCCCCCACGAGCAGTACTTC.

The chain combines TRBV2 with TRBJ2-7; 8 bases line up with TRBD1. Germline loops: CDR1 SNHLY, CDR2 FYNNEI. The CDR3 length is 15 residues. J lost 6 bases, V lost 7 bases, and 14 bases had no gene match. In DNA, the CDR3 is TGTGCCAGCACTCCCACCAGAGACAGGGGCGTCGAGCAGTACTTC. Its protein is CASTPTRDRGVEQYF.